These 21 T cell receptor beta chains came from one sample sequenced in a study of T cell changes during pregnancy in multiple sclerosis. TCRdb keeps only in-frame clones here, not all; method: immunoSEQ multiplex PCR. Of around 78,000 clones detected, 91% appear once; the ten largest clones hold around 0.75%. The source material was peripheral blood, sampled in the third trimester of pregnancy. The receptors stem from a female donor in good health, enrolled as a control in a pregnancy study.

The V gene is TRBV11-3, the J gene TRBJ2-2; 7 bases are a match to TRBD2. Per the germline V gene, CDR1 is SGHNT and CDR2 is YENEEA. J lost 2 bases, V lost 2 bases, and 5 bases had no gene match. The CDR3 runs 16 residues. CDR3 sequence (DNA): TGTGCCAGCAGCTTAAACGGGGGGATTAACACCGGGGAGCTGTTTTTT. As protein: CASSLNGGINTGELFF. Full variable domain (rest looked up from reference TRBV11-3 and TRBJ2-2): EAGVVQSPRYKIIEKKQPVAFWCNPISGHNTLYWYLQNLGQGPELLIRYENEEAVDDSQLPKDRFSAERLKGVDSTLKIQPAELGDSAVYLCASSLNGGINTGELFFGEGSRLTVL.

This chain joins TRBV30 and TRBJ1-5, with D tentatively TRBD1 (6 bases). Per germline, CDR1 GTSNPN and CDR2 SVGIG (reference sequence). V was cut by 0 bases and J by 1 base, with 22 bases left in between. The CDR3 consists of 19 residues. The CDR3 DNA reads as TGTGCCTGGAGTGTATCAAAGGGGATCGGGGGGCTAAGCAATCAGCCCCAGCATTTT. This translates into CAWSVSKGIGGLSNQPQHF.

This clone was observed a handful of times. The rearrangement uses TRBV5-6 and TRBJ2-7; no firm D call. The CDR3 contains 11 residues. Trimming removed 0 bases at V and 6 bases at J, with 4 bases between. CDR1 SGHDT and CDR2 YYEEEE come from the germline V gene. The CDR3 DNA sequence: TGTGCCAGCAGCTTGGCCTTCGAGCAGTACTTC. It translates to CASSLAFEQYF.

The chain couples TRBV5-1 to TRBJ1-4; 7 bases are a match to TRBD1. CDR1 and CDR2 (germline): SGHRS, YFSETQ. Losses at the gene ends were 0 bases for V and 8 bases for J; bases not matched to a gene: 10. This CDR3 region has 16 residues. The CDR3 nucleotides are TGCGCCAGCAGCTTGGCACCACAGGGGAAGGACGAAAAACTGTTTTTT. This sequence encodes CASSLAPQGKDEKLFF.

J is TRBJ2-5 and V is TRBV7-2, with 12 bases that match TRBD2. CDR1 and CDR2 from the germline V gene are SGHTA and FQGNSA. The CDR3 loop spans 14 amino acids. V lost 4 bases and J lost 5; bases outside the gene matches: 2. The CDR3 DNA reads as TGTGCCAGCAGCTCTCTAGCGGGAGGGGAGACCCAGTACTTC. Protein product: CASSSLAGGETQYF.

This sequence joins TRBV28 and TRBJ2-1; 7 bases align to TRBD2. Germline trimming cut 6 bases from V and 5 bases from J; bases unmatched to any gene: 7. This CDR3 spans 14 amino acids. CDR1 is MDHEN and CDR2 is SYDVKM in the germline V gene. CDR3 in DNA: TGTGCCAGCAGCTGGGAGGGCCCGGACAATGAGCAGTTCTTC. It specifies CASSWEGPDNEQFF.

The chain recombines TRBV19 with TRBJ2-2; 8 bases map to TRBD2. The CDR3 contains 14 residues. The V gene end was trimmed by 10 bases and the J gene end by 7 bases; junction bases not matched to a gene: 11. Germline CDR1 reads LNHDA; CDR2 reads SQIVND (reference sequence). CDR3: CATTSGRTFGELFF. The CDR3 bases are TGTGCCACCACTAGCGGTAGGACCTTCGGGGAGCTGTTTTTT.

V is TRBV10-2 and J is TRBJ1-1, with D tentatively TRBD1 (5 bases). Per the germline V gene, CDR1 is WSHSY and CDR2 is SAAADI. V lost 8 bases and J lost 4, with 8 bases in between. CDR3 length equals 11 residues. The chain's CDR3 is CASWGGTEAFF. For the CDR3, the DNA is TGCGCCAGCTGGGGGGGCACTGAAGCTTTCTTT.

The table lists this clone with a count of one. The chain uses TRBV10-3 and TRBJ2-1, with 8 positions matching TRBD1. Germline V gene data show CDR1 as ENHRY and CDR2 as SYGVKD. V dropped 3 bases and J dropped 5; count of bases not matched to a gene: 12. CDR3 length: 17 amino acids. The CDR3 region has the DNA TGTGCCATCAGTGAAGGCAGGGGGCCACCCCACCACAATGAGCAGTTCTTC. It translates to CAISEGRGPPHHNEQFF.

The chain combines TRBV5-1 with TRBJ2-1; the D gene is possibly TRBD2 (6 bases). The CDR3 runs to 17 residues. Trimming left V 0 bases short and J 7 bases short, with 20 bases between. Germline V gives CDR1 SGHRS, CDR2 YFSETQ. In DNA form, the CDR3 reads TGCGCCAGCAGCTTGGGAGTTTTGGTAGCGGAGACGAATGAGCAGTTCTTC. It specifies CASSLGVLVAETNEQFF.

V usage is TRBV12-1 and J usage is TRBJ1-6; the table calls TRBD1, which could not be checked here. TRBV12-1 is a pseudogene locus. The CDR3 has 14 residues. In DNA, the CDR3 is TGTGCCAGCAGCCGTGGGACAGATAATTCACCCCTCCACTTT. Translating gives CASSRGTDNSPLHF.

The rearrangement uses TRBV7-2 and TRBJ2-1; perhaps TRBD2 as D (6 bases). The germline V and J ends were trimmed by 1 base and 7 bases, with 17 bases remaining between them. Germline CDR1 is SGHTA and CDR2 is FQGNSA. CDR3 length: 16 amino acids. DNA of the CDR3: TGTGCCAGCAGCTTAGTAGCGGTTAGTCTAGGGAATGAGCAGTTCTTC. It encodes CASSLVAVSLGNEQFF.

This clone was seen only once. The chain uses TRBV18 and TRBJ2-1, with 13 bases lining up with TRBD2. CDR1 is KGHSH, CDR2 LQKENI, per germline. The CDR3 has 19 residues. Trimming took 3 bases from V and 0 from J; bases not matched to a gene: 8. For the CDR3, the DNA is TGTGCCAGCTCACCCAGGACTAGCGGGGGTCAAAGCTCCTACAATGAGCAGTTCTTC. This translates into CASSPRTSGGQSSYNEQFF.

CDR3 sequence (DNA): TGTGCCAGCAGTCAAGGGACAGGGAGGAACTACAATGAGCAGTTCTTC. Residues: CASSQGTGRNYNEQFF. The rearrangement links TRBV28 to TRBJ2-1; 9 bases are shared with TRBD1. Germline V lookup: CDR1 MDHEN, CDR2 SYDVKM. V lost 5 bases and J lost 3; bases outside the gene matches: 8. The length of the CDR3 is 16 residues.

The chain combines TRBV6-5 with TRBJ2-7, with a tentative D call TRBD2 (5 bases). The CDR3 is made up of 12 amino acids. Germline CDR1 is MNHEY and CDR2 is SVGAGI. V lost 8 bases and J lost 5, with 13 bases in between. CDR3 coding DNA: TGTGCCAGCCGGACTTTCCGCAACGAGCAGTACTTC. It translates to CASRTFRNEQYF.

This clone appeared once. This CDR3 reads CASIPDRFGNQPQHF. The CDR3 nucleotides are TGTGCCAGTATCCCGGACAGATTTGGCAATCAGCCCCAGCATTTT. V usage is TRBV19 and J usage is TRBJ1-5, with a weak D call TRBD1 (6 bases). Trimming took off 7 bases at V and 2 bases at J, with 15 bases between the two ends. Germline CDR1 and CDR2: LNHDA and SQIVND (reference sequence). The CDR3 has 15 residues.

The chain links TRBV13 to TRBJ1-1, with D maybe TRBD1 (5 bases). V gave up 6 bases and J gave up 5 bases, with 16 bases separating them. Germline V gene sequence: CDR1 PRHDT, CDR2 FYEKMQ (reference sequence). This CDR3 comprises 14 residues. The CDR3 region has the DNA TGTGCCAGCAGTGAGCCGGGGGGAGAGACTGAAGCTTTCTTT. It translates to CASSEPGGETEAFF.

This clone was counted once. This chain uses TRBV19 with TRBJ2-7; D gene ambiguous. The CDR3 sequence is 12 residues long. Germline CDR1 LNHDA, CDR2 SQIVND (reference sequence). Trimming left V 6 bases short and J 2 bases short, with 8 bases between. The CDR3 here is CASRGVTYEQYF. For the CDR3, the DNA is TGTGCCAGTAGAGGAGTTACCTACGAGCAGTACTTC.

V usage is TRBV6-1 and J usage is TRBJ2-1; D not certain. Germline V gene sequence: CDR1 MNHNS, CDR2 SASEGT. With 1 base removed from V and 8 bases from J, the gap between germline ends came to 3 bases. The CDR3 runs 11 residues. This CDR3 is CASSEVDEQFF. CDR3 coding DNA: TGTGCCAGCAGTGAAGTAGATGAGCAGTTCTTC.

This clone was observed once. The missing conserved phenylalanine or tryptophan at the end of this CDR3 makes a read error likely. Because the CDR3's place on the DNA is in doubt, the DNA is left out and the CDR3 is given as listed by TCRdb. V and J are TRBV29-1 and TRBJ2-7; no DNA check was done on the table's D call, TRBD2. The CDR3 is 11 residues long, counting both termini. Germline V gives CDR1 SQVTM, CDR2 ANQGSEA. CDR3 sequence: CSVEELAGGRR.

CDR3 protein: CASSDRVRGTEAFF. The DNA for the CDR3 is TGTGCCAGCAGTGATCGGGTCAGAGGGACTGAAGCTTTCTTT. This chain links TRBV25-1 with TRBJ1-1; D call uncertain. CDR1 is MGHDK, CDR2 SYGVNS, per germline. V gave up 3 bases and J gave up 5 bases, with 13 bases separating them. CDR3 size: 14 residues.